A single T cell receptor beta chain is shown here with its context. This clone occurred many times. Its antigen remains undetermined. The read halts 3 residues ahead of the CDR3 end, with the missing end drawn from the germline J gene. V is cut by 2 bases and J by 2 bases, and the space between the germline ends is 9 bases. CDR1 is given as MNHNS and CDR2 as SASEGT, both from the germline V gene. CDR3 length: 14 amino acids, cysteine to phenylalanine. Of the CDR3's DNA, 33 bases were read; they are in frame from base 1. CVID samples and control samples contributed equivalent amounts of genomic DNA as sequencing input. For every sample, a 60 bp segment covering the rearranged TCRbeta CDR3 region was amplified and then sequenced. TCRbeta amplification used the immunoSEQ assay, a bias-corrected multiplex PCR with high-throughput sequencing. The published analysis was carried out like this. Every unique nucleotide sequence was considered a clone and was annotated with V, D and J genes, copy number and frequency. Sequences were labeled productive if in frame, and non-productive if out of frame or containing stop codons. Clonality was calculated from Shannon's entropy as previously described. Mean CDR3 Kyte-Doolittle hydropathy was derived from the predicted amino acid sequences of productive clones. Hierarchical clustering of scaled V gene usage was performed with the R hclust function using Manhattan distance and complete linkage. Sharing of clones by CDR3 amino acid sequence was evaluated through resampling of 12 repertoires per group over 100 rounds. The repertoires were screened for 65 to 75 published EBV-specific TCRbeta sequences and roughly 250 published CMV-specific TCRbeta sequences. After a couple of CVID samples that produced fewer than 10,000 sequences were dropped from the analysis, 45 or so CVID repertoires remained. TCRdb stores this immuneACCESS table with in-frame sequences only. Part of the clones is absent; in the studies checked, under half of the shortfall reflects unresolved V genes, and no reason is known for the rest. V, J and clone size reflect that table, while D and trimming were determined from the DNA. The sample counts 9,500 to 15,000 clones, each observed more than once. Around 6.9% of the sample lies in the top ten.

The source of the sample is a study of T cell clonality in common variable immunodeficiency (dated by TCRdb to the mid-2010s). Points the paper makes about the study in general: Even though DNA input was the same, control samples had an average of about 80,000 unique sequences each, compared with about 32,000 in CVID samples. CVID subjects shared fewer TCRbeta clones with each other than healthy controls did (p < 0.0001). Correlations of repertoire features with clinical complications were constrained by heterogeneity among patients within the CVID cohort. It was noted by the authors that sequencing of the repertoires of T cell subpopulations would be needed to clarify the cause of the increased clonality in CVID. CVID TCRbeta sequences reportedly showed fewer deletions and N-nucleotide insertions and lacked highly modified clones with 13 or more V deletions. Compared with healthy controls, CVID subjects showed increased TCRbeta clonality (t-test p = 0.018), a feature most characteristic of about a third of subjects.

Standard criteria, namely reduction of serum IgG, IgA and/or IgM below the normal range together with specific antibody deficiency, were applied for the diagnosis of CVID. There were around 43 subjects in the CVID group (roughly 15 female and around 29 male), ranging in age from about 9 to 64 years, with a mean age of roughly 40. Both CVID patients and healthy controls were predominantly of Caucasian heritage. All CVID subjects had received replacement immunoglobulin therapy for at least one year at the time of study participation. At blood collection, none of the CVID subjects was ill or on immunomodulatory or immunosuppressive medication. From each donor, 5 to 8 ml of heparinized peripheral whole blood was collected. Genomic DNA from adults with common variable immune deficiency (CVID) and from healthy adult controls was used to sequence TCRbeta CDR3 repertoires. Diluted blood was subjected to density centrifugation over Hypaque 1077 or Ficoll-Paque for isolation of peripheral blood mononuclear cells. Genomic DNA was obtained from unsorted mononuclear cells through either Qiagen column purification or a centrifugation-based method.

Sequenced material: peripheral blood mononuclear cells. The clonotype was recovered from a human donor with common variable immunodeficiency. The rearranged segments are TRBV6-1 and TRBJ2-5; no D gene can be assigned with confidence. The CDR3 region has the sequence CASSEWALQETQYF. Incomplete CDR3 DNA: TGTGCCAGCAGTGAATGGGCACTTCAAGAGACC.